These 21 T cell receptor beta chains share one sample of origin, sequenced in a study of regulatory dendritic cells for organ transplantation. The method was immunoSEQ multiplex PCR; TCRdb's version includes in-frame clones alone and lacks a portion of them. The table includes tens of thousands of clones, around 84% detected once. The sequenced sample was naive CD4+ T cells from blood. Documented subset: CD45RA+ naive T cells. These receptors were taken from a human donor in good health.

The chain carries TRBV7-9 and TRBJ1-6, with TRBD1 as a possible D gene (6 bases). The CDR3 is 12 amino acids. The germline V gene encodes CDR1 SEHNR and CDR2 FQNEAQ (reference sequence). The V end was cut by 5 bases, the J end by 14 bases, with 13 bases between. DNA of the CDR3: TGTGCCAGCAGCACGACAGGCCGGTCCCTCCACTTT. Amino acids: CASSTTGRSLHF. The variable domain in full, with the rest retrieved from reference TRBV7-9 and TRBJ1-6, is DTGVSQNPRHKITKRGQNVTFRCDPISEHNRLYWYRQTLGQGPEFLTYFQNEAQLEKSRLLSDRFSAERPKGSFSTLEIQRTEQGDSAMYLCASSTTGRSLHFGNGTRLTVT.

This clone was detected only once. The V gene is TRBV18, the J gene TRBJ2-5; no clear D gene. In germline, CDR1 is KGHSH, CDR2 LQKENI. The V end was cut by 3 bases, the J end by 4 bases, with 12 bases between. This CDR3 spans 14 amino acids. CDR3 amino acids: CASSPGVVAETQYF. The CDR3, as DNA: TGTGCCAGCTCACCCGGAGTGGTTGCAGAGACCCAGTACTTC.

This sequence joins TRBV5-1 and TRBJ1-2, with 8 bases aligning to TRBD1. Per germline, CDR1 SGHRS and CDR2 YFSETQ. The CDR3 runs to 13 residues. V lost 3 bases, J lost 7 bases, and 5 bases stayed unmatched. The CDR3 nucleotides read TGCGCCAGCAGCTCTTCAGGGGGCTCTGGCTACACCTTC. Translating gives CASSSSGGSGYTF. The full variable domain, in which reference TRBV5-1 and TRBJ1-2 provide the parts outside the CDR3, is KAGVTQTPRYLIKTRGQQVTLSCSPISGHRSVSWYQQTPGQGLQFLFEYFSETQRNKGNFPGRFSGRQFSNSRSEMNVSTLELGDSALYLCASSSSGGSGYTFGSGTRLTVV.

The gene calls are TRBV6-6 and TRBJ1-1; 9 bases agree with TRBD1. The germline gives CDR1 MNHNY, CDR2 SVGAGI (reference sequence). Trimming took 4 bases from V and 1 from J; bases not matched to a gene: 4. The CDR3 is 15 residues long. The CDR3: CASSSEQGANTEAFF. In DNA, the CDR3 is TGTGCCAGCAGTTCAGAACAGGGGGCGAACACTGAAGCTTTCTTT.

The V and J genes are TRBV6-1 and TRBJ2-3; TRBD2 aligns across 8 bases. V shed 7 bases and J 3 bases; nucleotides not matched to a gene: 9. CDR3 length: 15 amino acids. CDR1 and CDR2 from the germline V gene are MNHNS and SASEGT. The CDR3 reads CASTRNGGATDTQYF. Written as DNA, the CDR3 is TGTGCCAGCACGAGGAACGGGGGGGCGACAGATACGCAGTATTTT.

V and J are TRBV19 and TRBJ2-3; TRBD2 is a possible D gene (7 bases). V dropped 3 bases and J dropped 2 bases, with 12 bases sitting between them. This CDR3 spans 15 amino acids. CDR1 and CDR2 (germline): LNHDA, SQIVND (reference sequence). The CDR3 sequence: CASSIWGGPTDTQYF. CDR3 coding DNA: TGTGCCAGTAGTATTTGGGGGGGGCCCACAGATACGCAGTATTTT.

The chain has TRBV2 and TRBJ1-1; possibly TRBD1 for D (5 bases). CDR1 is SNHLY, CDR2 FYNNEI, per germline. Trimming stripped 8 bases from V and 0 bases from J, with 10 bases between. This CDR3 comprises 13 residues. The CDR3 region is CASGTGMNTEAFF. The CDR3, as DNA: TGTGCCAGCGGTACAGGTATGAACACTGAAGCTTTCTTT. Complete variable domain (other parts from reference TRBV2 and TRBJ1-1): EPEVTQTPSHQVTQMGQEVILRCVPISNHLYFYWYRQILGQKVEFLVSFYNNEISEKSEIFDDQFSVERPDGSNFTLKIRSTKLEDSAMYFCASGTGMNTEAFFGQGTRLTVV.

This clone was detected only a few times. The rearrangement links TRBV2 to TRBJ1-5; no clear D gene. The ends were cut back, 2 bases at V and 4 bases at J, with 6 bases in the middle. CDR3 length: 13 residues. Germline values: CDR1 SNHLY, CDR2 FYNNEI. The CDR3 loop is CASSEFPNQPQHF. CDR3 sequence (DNA): TGTGCCAGCAGTGAATTTCCGAATCAGCCCCAGCATTTT.

This clone was seen a few times. The chain recombines TRBV2 with TRBJ1-2, with unresolved D. V shed 6 bases and J shed 0 bases, with 8 bases lying between them. CDR1 is SNHLY, CDR2 FYNNEI, per germline. The CDR3 covers 13 residues. The CDR3 is CASSYDTNYGYTF. The CDR3 bases are TGTGCCAGCAGCTATGACACTAACTATGGCTACACCTTC.

The chain combines TRBV19 with TRBJ1-5, with TRBD1 as a possible D gene (5 bases). Trimming left V 5 bases short and J 7 bases short, with 15 bases between. Germline V CDR1 and CDR2: LNHDA, SQIVND (reference sequence). This CDR3 contains 14 residues. For the CDR3, the DNA is TGTGCCAGTAGTGTCCGGGAGGGGCCCCAGCCCCAGCATTTT. This encodes CASSVREGPQPQHF.

This clone was seen just once. The rearrangement links TRBV7-2 to TRBJ1-1; possible D gene TRBD1, 6 bases. Germline V gives CDR1 SGHTA, CDR2 FQGNSA. Trimming shortened V by 5 bases and J by 11 bases, and 18 bases separated the two germline ends. The CDR3 contains 13 residues. The CDR3 DNA follows: TGTGCCAGCAGCCCCTTGGCTGGACAGAGGGCTTTCTTT. Protein product: CASSPLAGQRAFF.

The chain recombines TRBV7-9 with TRBJ1-6, with D possibly being TRBD1 (6 bases). CDR1 SEHNR and CDR2 FQNEAQ come from the germline V gene (reference sequence). Between the trimmed V and J ends, which lost 4 bases and 7 bases, there was a span of 14 bases. The CDR3 consists of 15 residues. The CDR3 reads CASSWGGRENSPLHF. CDR3 coding DNA: TGTGCCAGCAGCTGGGGGGGCAGGGAAAATTCACCCCTCCACTTT.

The chain recombines TRBV5-4 with TRBJ2-5, with 7 bases identical to TRBD1. Germline CDR1 SGHNT, CDR2 YYREEE (reference sequence). V gave up 2 bases and J gave up 4 bases; unmatched junction bases: 11. CDR3 length: 16 amino acids. The CDR3 DNA sequence: TGTGCCAGCAGCTTAAACAGGGGTCTCAGCGGAGAGACCCAGTACTTC. Protein product: CASSLNRGLSGETQYF.

This clone appeared a few times. The rearrangement joins TRBV6-4 to TRBJ2-3; 11 nucleotides align to TRBD1. V shed 2 bases and J 6 bases; nucleotides not matched to a gene: 1. Per the germline V gene, CDR1 is MRHNA and CDR2 is SNTAGT. This CDR3 has 14 amino acids. The CDR3 here is CASSDGTGGDTQYF. Here the CDR3 DNA reads TGTGCCAGCAGTGACGGGACAGGGGGGGATACGCAGTATTTT.

V gene TRBV18 combines with J gene TRBJ1-2, with TRBD1 matching 7 bases. Germline CDR1 reads KGHSH; CDR2 reads LQKENI. CDR3 length equals 16 residues. Trimming took 6 bases from V and 3 from J; bases not matched to a gene: 13. Written as DNA, the CDR3 is TGTGCCAGCTCCCCCAGACAGGGATCGGAGGACTATGGCTACACCTTC. Translating gives CASSPRQGSEDYGYTF.

This clone was observed a few times. V gene TRBV19 combines with J gene TRBJ1-5; TRBD1 aligns across 7 bases. V lost 1 base, J lost 4 bases, and 7 bases stayed unmatched. The CDR3 is 16 amino acids. Germline CDR1 LNHDA, CDR2 SQIVND (reference sequence). This CDR3 reads CASSIAGQVLNQPQHF. DNA of the CDR3: TGTGCCAGTAGTATAGCCGGACAGGTTCTAAATCAGCCCCAGCATTTT.

This clone was found once. V is TRBV18 and J is TRBJ2-7, with 9 bases matching TRBD1. V dropped 2 bases and J dropped 6; count of bases not matched to a gene: 5. This CDR3 region has 14 residues. From germline, CDR1 is KGHSH and CDR2 LQKENI. CDR3 in amino acids: CASSPLDRGGEQYF. DNA for the CDR3: TGTGCCAGCTCACCATTGGACAGGGGTGGCGAGCAGTACTTC.

The chain joins TRBV5-1 to TRBJ1-4, with D possibly matching TRBD1 (5 bases). Germline CDR1 SGHRS, CDR2 YFSETQ. The CDR3 is 14 amino acids. V lost 7 bases, J lost 3 bases, and 13 bases lay in between. The CDR3 DNA reads TGCGCCAGCCGTTTGGGGGAGCCTAATGAAAAACTGTTTTTT. This translates into CASRLGEPNEKLFF. The full variable domain, with the rest looked up from reference TRBV5-1 and TRBJ1-4, is KAGVTQTPRYLIKTRGQQVTLSCSPISGHRSVSWYQQTPGQGLQFLFEYFSETQRNKGNFPGRFSGRQFSNSRSEMNVSTLELGDSALYLCASRLGEPNEKLFFGSGTQLSVL.

The rearrangement joins TRBV2 to TRBJ2-2, with 8 bases aligning to TRBD2. V lost 6 bases, J lost 6 bases, and 9 bases stayed unmatched. The CDR3 contains 15 residues. Per germline, CDR1 SNHLY and CDR2 FYNNEI. The chain's CDR3 is CASRPGLGSSGELFF. The CDR3 coding sequence is TGTGCCAGCAGACCGGGACTAGGGAGTTCCGGGGAGCTGTTTTTT.

The genes are TRBV9 and TRBJ1-2; possible D gene TRBD1, 6 bases. Germline loops: CDR1 SGDLS, CDR2 YYNGEE. The CDR3 is 15 residues long. Between the trimmed V and J ends, which lost 0 bases and 3 bases, there was a span of 12 bases. The CDR3 is CASSVETGAYYGYTF. CDR3 DNA sequence: TGTGCCAGCAGCGTAGAGACAGGTGCTTACTATGGCTACACCTTC.

This chain's CDR3 is CASRPTGRAQYF. CDR3 coding DNA: TGTGCCAGCCGACCGACAGGCCGGGCGCAGTATTTT. J is TRBJ2-3 and V is TRBV6-6, with D possibly matching TRBD1 (6 bases). V dropped 8 bases and J dropped 10 bases, with 16 bases sitting between them. Germline V gene sequence: CDR1 MNHNY, CDR2 SVGAGI (reference sequence). CDR3 length: 12 residues.